The rows below give T cell receptor beta chains drawn from one sample of a study of CD8+ T cells in alopecia areata. The repertoire was sequenced with immunoSEQ multiplex PCR; TCRdb's copy has only in-frame clones and lacks some. The repertoire holds about 150,000 clones, with 55% to 65% as singletons. The specimen was CD4+ T cells sorted from blood. Receptors were obtained from a human donor in good health. Both conserved end residues are part of each CDR3. A D gene is named only where the DNA matches it firmly. Where a row states a size, it is once, few, many or the class of an expanded clone; other rows omit it.

D: TRBD2; J: TRBJ2-2; V: TRBV9; size: few; CDR3: CASSETGTSRRGELFF; DNA: TGTGCCAGCAGTGAGACCGGGACTAGTAGAAGAGGGGAGCTGTTTTTT
D: TRBD2; J: TRBJ2-1; V: TRBV4-1; size: few; CDR3: CASSQGLARSPYNEQFF; DNA: TGCGCCAGCAGCCAAGGACTAGCACGATCCCCCTACAATGAGCAGTTCTTC
D: .; J: TRBJ1-4; V: TRBV2; size: .; CDR3: CASSQGNEKLFF; DNA: TGTGCCAGCAGCCAGGGAAATGAAAAACTGTTTTTT
D: .; J: TRBJ1-1; V: TRBV7-8; size: .; CDR3: CASSRVRGTEAFF; DNA: TGTGCCAGCAGCCGTGTAAGGGGAACTGAAGCTTTCTTT
D: TRBD2; J: TRBJ2-1; V: TRBV2; size: .; CDR3: CASRREGYNEQFF; DNA: TGTGCCAGCAGGCGGGAGGGGTACAATGAGCAGTTCTTC
D: TRBD2; J: TRBJ2-1; V: TRBV27; size: .; CDR3: CASSLRTSGRAVNEQFF; DNA: TGTGCCAGCAGTCTCCGGACTAGCGGGAGGGCCGTCAACGAGCAGTTCTTC
D: TRBD2; J: TRBJ2-5; V: TRBV29-1; size: .; CDR3: CSVELTSGRSQYF; DNA: TGCAGCGTTGAACTTACTAGCGGGAGGTCCCAGTACTTC
D: TRBD1; J: TRBJ1-2; V: TRBV7-9; size: .; CDR3: CASSPWTGGPYGYTF; DNA: TGTGCCAGCAGCCCTTGGACAGGGGGACCTTATGGCTACACCTTC
D: .; J: TRBJ2-1; V: TRBV6-5; size: .; CDR3: CASRPGGHSYNEQFF; DNA: TGTGCCAGCAGGCCCGGCGGGCACTCCTACAATGAGCAGTTCTTC
D: TRBD2; J: TRBJ2-1; V: TRBV11-2; size: many; CDR3: CASSSQLPLREGIVEQFF; DNA: TGTGCCAGCAGCTCGCAGCTCCCTCTGCGGGAGGGCATCGTTGAGCAGTTCTTC
D: .; J: TRBJ2-6; V: TRBV6-1; size: once; CDR3: CASSRAGDGANVLTF; DNA: TGTGCCAGCAGTCGCGCCGGGGATGGGGCCAACGTCCTGACTTTC
D: TRBD2; J: TRBJ2-7; V: TRBV29-1; size: .; CDR3: CSVVREGFYEQYF; DNA: TGCAGCGTTGTCCGGGAGGGATTCTACGAGCAGTACTTC
D: TRBD1; J: TRBJ2-7; V: TRBV7-2; size: .; CDR3: CASSRPRDRGTYEQYF; DNA: TGTGCCAGCAGCCGTCCCCGGGACAGGGGTACCTACGAGCAGTACTTC
D: .; J: TRBJ2-7; V: TRBV27; size: .; CDR3: CASSLRWGTAYEQYF; DNA: TGTGCCAGCAGTTTACGGTGGGGGACCGCCTACGAGCAGTACTTC
D: .; J: TRBJ2-5; V: TRBV9; size: .; CDR3: CASSVGAAQETQYF; DNA: TGTGCCAGCAGCGTAGGGGCAGCTCAAGAGACCCAGTACTTC
D: .; J: TRBJ1-4; V: TRBV29-1; size: .; CDR3: CSVAGEEKLFF; DNA: TGCAGCGTTGCAGGGGAAGAAAAACTGTTTTTT
D: .; J: TRBJ2-7; V: TRBV29-1; size: .; CDR3: CSVVLASYEQYF; DNA: TGCAGCGTTGTCTTGGCCTCCTACGAGCAGTACTTC
D: .; J: TRBJ2-7; V: TRBV29-1; size: once; CDR3: CSVVVADSPTYEQYF; DNA: TGCAGCGTTGTCGTAGCGGACAGTCCTACCTACGAGCAGTACTTC
D: TRBD1; J: TRBJ1-1; V: TRBV7-6; size: many; CDR3: CASSDNRGDTAFF; DNA: TGTGCCAGCAGCGATAACAGGGGGGACACGGCTTTCTTT
D: TRBD1; J: TRBJ2-5; V: TRBV30; size: .; CDR3: CAWRRTGEETQYF; DNA: TGTGCCTGGAGAAGGACAGGCGAAGAGACCCAGTACTTC
D: .; J: TRBJ2-1; V: TRBV5-4; size: .; CDR3: CASSLSVSGYNEQFF; DNA: TGTGCCAGCAGCTTGTCGGTTAGCGGTTACAATGAGCAGTTCTTC
D: .; J: TRBJ2-1; V: TRBV29-1; size: .; CDR3: CSGLSRPPANEQFF; DNA: TGCAGCGGTTTATCGCGCCCCCCGGCCAATGAGCAGTTCTTC
D: .; J: TRBJ1-5; V: TRBV18; size: .; CDR3: CASSGQANQPQHF; DNA: TGTGCCAGCTCTGGGCAGGCAAATCAGCCCCAGCATTTT
D: TRBD1; J: TRBJ1-4; V: TRBV6-5; size: many; CDR3: CASSYDRGKQKLFF; DNA: TGTGCCAGCAGTTACGACAGGGGGAAGCAAAAACTGTTTTTT
D: .; J: TRBJ2-7; V: TRBV29-1; size: .; CDR3: CSVAFSYEQYF; DNA: TGCAGCGTTGCGTTCTCCTACGAGCAGTACTTC
D: .; J: TRBJ2-5; V: TRBV29-1; size: .; CDR3: CSVGGPKYQETQYF; DNA: TGCAGCGTTGGGGGACCCAAGTACCAAGAGACCCAGTACTTC
D: TRBD1; J: TRBJ2-5; V: TRBV29-1; size: .; CDR3: CSVQGVFQETQYF; DNA: TGCAGCGTCCAGGGGGTGTTCCAAGAGACCCAGTACTTC
D: .; J: TRBJ2-7; V: TRBV6-5; size: .; CDR3: CASSYVGGSEQYF; DNA: TGTGCCAGCAGTTACGTGGGGGGCTCCGAGCAGTACTTC
D: TRBD1; J: TRBJ2-7; V: TRBV6-6; size: .; CDR3: CASSNSGTGDEQYF; DNA: TGTGCCAGCAGTAATTCCGGGACAGGGGACGAGCAGTACTTC
D: TRBD2; J: TRBJ2-5; V: TRBV29-1; size: few; CDR3: CSVEDPYLGLAEETQYF; DNA: TGCAGCGTTGAAGATCCTTATTTGGGACTAGCGGAAGAGACCCAGTACTTC
D: .; J: TRBJ2-1; V: TRBV30; size: .; CDR3: CAWSGPSNEQFF; DNA: TGTGCCTGGAGTGGGCCAAGCAATGAGCAGTTCTTC
D: TRBD2; J: TRBJ2-7; V: TRBV28; size: few; CDR3: CASSLAGAGGYEQYF; DNA: TGTGCCAGCAGTTTAGCGGGAGCGGGGGGTTACGAGCAGTACTTC
D: TRBD1; J: TRBJ2-3; V: TRBV2; size: .; CDR3: CASSSRDRGTDTQYF; DNA: TGTGCCAGCAGCAGCCGGGACAGGGGGACAGATACGCAGTATTTT
D: .; J: TRBJ2-5; V: TRBV21-1; size: once; CDR3: CASSKARTGDWKETQYF; DNA: TGTGCCAGCAGCAAAGCCCGGACAGGGGATTGGAAAGAGACCCAGTACTTC
D: .; J: TRBJ2-1; V: TRBV5-4; size: few; CDR3: CASSLRTSNEQFF; DNA: TGTGCCAGCAGCTTGAGAACATCCAATGAGCAGTTCTTC
D: .; J: TRBJ1-3; V: TRBV9; size: .; CDR3: CASSVDLGGNTIYF; DNA: TGTGCCAGCAGCGTTGACCTGGGTGGAAACACCATATATTTT
D: TRBD1; J: TRBJ2-7; V: TRBV11-1; size: once; CDR3: CASSLGVQGADEQYF; DNA: TGTGCCAGCAGCTTAGGAGTACAGGGGGCAGACGAGCAGTACTTC
D: .; J: TRBJ2-1; V: TRBV7-9; size: few; CDR3: CASSFHNEQFF; DNA: TGTGCCAGCAGCTTCCACAATGAGCAGTTCTTC
D: .; J: TRBJ2-3; V: TRBV29-1; size: .; CDR3: CSVQGAGVADTQYF; DNA: TGCAGCGTCCAAGGGGCAGGGGTCGCAGATACGCAGTATTTT
D: .; J: TRBJ1-5; V: TRBV19; size: few; CDR3: CASRLQGVSNQPQHF; DNA: TGTGCCAGTAGACTACAGGGTGTCAGCAATCAGCCCCAGCATTTT
D: .; J: TRBJ1-5; V: TRBV21-1; size: few; CDR3: CASSDQCNQPQHF; DNA: TGTGCCAGCAGTGATCAGTGTAATCAGCCCCAGCATTTT
D: .; J: TRBJ2-1; V: TRBV9; size: .; CDR3: CASSVGVAAWADEQFF; DNA: TGTGCCAGCAGCGTAGGAGTGGCCGCGTGGGCCGATGAGCAGTTCTTC
D: .; J: TRBJ2-5; V: TRBV29-1; size: once; CDR3: CSVMSAGETQYF; DNA: TGCAGCGTTATGAGCGCGGGGGAGACCCAGTACTTC
D: TRBD1; J: TRBJ1-2; V: TRBV7-2; size: .; CDR3: CASSFDRGVGYTF; DNA: TGTGCCAGCAGCTTCGACAGGGGAGTAGGCTACACCTTC
D: .; J: TRBJ2-1; V: TRBV18; size: once; CDR3: CASSPRRTRNEQFF; DNA: TGTGCCAGCTCACCACGGCGGACTCGAAATGAGCAGTTCTTC
D: .; J: TRBJ1-1; V: TRBV7-9; size: few; CDR3: CASSALLMNTEAFF; DNA: TGTGCCAGCAGCGCCCTATTGATGAACACTGAAGCTTTCTTT
D: .; J: TRBJ2-5; V: TRBV6-5; size: once; CDR3: CASSYGGPGETQYF; DNA: TGTGCCAGCAGTTACGGCGGACCGGGGGAGACCCAGTACTTC
D: .; J: TRBJ1-1; V: TRBV5-4; size: .; CDR3: CASSTGGSENTEAFF; DNA: TGTGCCAGCAGCACTGGGGGTTCAGAAAACACTGAAGCTTTCTTT
D: .; J: TRBJ1-1; V: TRBV29-1; size: .; CDR3: CSVVGVGEAFF; DNA: TGCAGCGTTGTCGGGGTGGGTGAAGCTTTCTTT
D: TRBD1; J: TRBJ2-1; V: TRBV29-1; size: few; CDR3: CSVDGWTGVGNEQFF; DNA: TGCAGCGTTGACGGGTGGACAGGGGTTGGGAATGAGCAGTTCTTC
D: .; J: TRBJ2-1; V: TRBV5-1; size: .; CDR3: CASSLASRFNEQFF; DNA: TGCGCCAGCAGCTTGGCTTCCCGGTTCAATGAGCAGTTCTTC
D: .; J: TRBJ2-3; V: TRBV29-1; size: .; CDR3: CSVTTDTQYF; DNA: TGCAGCGTTACTACAGATACGCAGTATTTT
D: .; J: TRBJ1-5; V: TRBV2; size: .; CDR3: CASGAYGQPQHF; DNA: TGTGCCAGCGGGGCTTATGGGCAGCCCCAGCATTTT